The sequence of this TCR beta chain was determined in a study of blood T cell repertoires in COVID-19. Whole-study context: The analysed material was cDNA or gDNA that came from T cells, B-cell-depleted T cells, or PBMCs.

This clone was picked up many times. The CDR3 is 14 residues long. Germline values: CDR1 DFQATT, CDR2 SNEGSKA (reference sequence). Trimming removed 3 bases at V and 13 bases at J, with 21 bases between. As handled by the study authors: Amplification of reference gene primers provided the estimated nucleated cell counts. The method was immunoSEQ multiplex PCR; TCRdb's version includes in-frame clones alone and lacks a portion of them. V, J and clone size derive from that table, while D and trimming were established from the DNA sequence. The sample holds about 180,000 clones; 80% to 90% are singletons and the top ten take 11%.

This TCR derives from a human donor with active or convalescent COVID-19. The donor label of this sample is uncertain. The sample was peripheral blood. The chain links TRBV20-1 to TRBJ2-2, with D possibly TRBD1 on 6 matching bases. CDR3 sequence (DNA): TGCAGTGCTAGTTTGGGACAAAATCCCAAGGGGCTGTTTTTT. Translated, it gives CSASLGQNPKGLFF.